The 9 T cell receptor beta chains below come from one sample, sequenced in a study of response to subunit inactivated influenza vaccine. TCRdb re-called the RT-PCR reads through MiXCR, storing one row per CDR3 protein. This table has about 500,000 distinct CDR3 sequences, 16% appearing once. The sample consisted of CD4+ T cells sorted from PBMCs, taken about 24 months after vaccination. The receptors were gathered from a man aged 50 to 69 who received an inactivated influenza vaccine.

This clonotype was detected a few times. This chain uses TRBV7-8 with TRBJ2-7; D is tentatively TRBD1 or TRBD2 (5 bases each). Germline assignment: CDR1 SGHVS and CDR2 FQNEAQ. The CDR3 is 14 residues long. Trimming shortened V by 6 bases and J by 2 bases, and 14 bases separated the two germline ends. The CDR3 coding sequence is TGTGCCAGCAGTACCGGGGCGGTTACCTACGAGCAGTACTTC. Translated, it gives CASSTGAVTYEQYF.

This clonotype showed up just a few times. The CDR3: CASSAGTGGSYEQYF. CDR3 coding DNA: TGTGCCAGCAGTGCCGGGACAGGGGGATCCTACGAGCAGTACTTC. The chain links TRBV2 to TRBJ2-7; 11 bases agree with TRBD1. The CDR3 has 15 residues. The germline gives CDR1 SNHLY, CDR2 FYNNEI. Unmatched junction bases numbered 3, after V lost 4 bases and J lost 1 base.

This clonotype was recorded a few times. The chain carries TRBV20-1 and TRBJ2-3; D perhaps matches TRBD2 (5 bases). The ends were cut back, 5 bases at V and 4 bases at J, with 13 bases in the middle. CDR3 length: 13 amino acids. The germline V gene encodes CDR1 DFQATT and CDR2 SNEGSKA (reference sequence). The CDR3 spells CSADYIGADTQYF. CDR3 coding DNA: TGCAGTGCTGACTATATCGGCGCAGATACGCAGTATTTT.

V usage is TRBV12-3 or TRBV12-4 and J usage is TRBJ2-3; D is unresolved. Trimming left V 3 bases short and J 0 bases short, with 7 bases between. CDR3 size: 14 residues. The CDR3 coding sequence is TGTGCCAGCAGTTTCGGGTATAGCACAGATACGCAGTATTTT. The encoded protein is CASSFGYSTDTQYF.

This sequence joins TRBV20-1 and TRBJ2-1; D remains ambiguous. CDR1 is DFQATT and CDR2 is SNEGSKA in the germline V gene (reference sequence). V was pared by 4 bases and J by 7 bases, with 11 bases between. The CDR3 loop spans 12 amino acids. The CDR3 region is CSAKKETNEQFF. In DNA, the CDR3 is TGCAGTGCTAAAAAGGAGACAAATGAGCAGTTCTTC.

The chain carries TRBV5-1 and TRBJ1-1, with D possibly being TRBD1 (5 bases). The CDR3 has 15 amino acids. From germline, CDR1 is SGHRS and CDR2 YFSETQ. Trimming removed 4 bases at V and 1 base at J, with 14 bases between. DNA of the CDR3: TGCGCCAGCAGCGACTACACAAGGGGGAACACTGAAGCTTTCTTT. As protein: CASSDYTRGNTEAFF.

This clonotype showed up many times. The genes are TRBV7-2 and TRBJ1-1, with D perhaps matching TRBD1 (5 bases). CDR3 size: 15 residues. Germline loops: CDR1 SGHTA, CDR2 FQGNSA. The V gene lost 1 base and the J gene lost 0 bases, with 9 bases spanning the gap. The CDR3 DNA follows: TGTGCCAGCAGCTTAGGGGGCGGGATGAACACTGAAGCTTTCTTT. Amino acid sequence: CASSLGGGMNTEAFF.

This clonotype was observed at least ten times. This rearrangement joins TRBV29-1 to TRBJ2-2, with TRBD2 matching over 10 bases. The CDR3 sequence is 14 residues long. V shed 3 bases and J 8 bases; nucleotides not matched to a gene: 6. Germline V gene sequence: CDR1 SQVTM, CDR2 ANQGSEA. The CDR3 region is CSVEGLALGGELFF. In nucleotides, the CDR3 is TGCAGCGTTGAGGGACTAGCGTTGGGTGGGGAGCTGTTTTTT.

A few counts support this clonotype. This sequence joins TRBV7-2 and TRBJ2-1, with D tentatively TRBD2 (6 bases). Germline CDR1 and CDR2: SGHTA and FQGNSA. The V gene lost 3 bases and the J gene lost 2 bases, with 11 bases spanning the gap. This CDR3 comprises 15 residues. The CDR3 loop reads CASSLRREAYNEQFF. As DNA, the CDR3 is TGTGCCAGCAGCTTGAGGCGGGAAGCCTACAATGAGCAGTTCTTC.